The clone carrying this TCR beta chain was picked up a small number of times. A read error is possible here, since a much larger clone lies one base away. This sample was included in a study of T cells in Graves' hyperthyroidism and ophthalmopathy. TCR beta CDR3 regions were amplified from RNA. The TCR CDR3 was amplified in a first-round RT-PCR using the HTBI primer set. TCRdb re-called the multiplex PCR reads through MiXCR, storing one row per CDR3 protein. The sample has more than 450,000 distinct CDR3 sequences, 14% seen once. This CDR3 contains 15 residues. CDR1 is SGHAT, CDR2 FQNNGV, per germline.

The sequence was obtained from a woman aged 35 to 49 with Graves' hyperthyroidism. The chain carries TRBV11-2 and TRBJ2-2, with D uncertain. Sequenced input: blood. The CDR3 nucleotides are TGTGCCGGCAGCTTAGACGTTGCGAACACCGGGGAGCTGTTTTTT. This codes for CAGSLDVANTGELFF.